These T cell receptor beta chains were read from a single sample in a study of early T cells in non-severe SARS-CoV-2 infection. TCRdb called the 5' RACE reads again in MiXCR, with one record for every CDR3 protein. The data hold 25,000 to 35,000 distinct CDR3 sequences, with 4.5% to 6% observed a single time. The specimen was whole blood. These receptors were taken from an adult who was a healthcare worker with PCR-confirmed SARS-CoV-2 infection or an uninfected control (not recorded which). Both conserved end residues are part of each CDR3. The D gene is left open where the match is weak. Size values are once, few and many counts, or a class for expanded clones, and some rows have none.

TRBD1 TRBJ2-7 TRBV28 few CASSPFYTGALSYEQYF TGTGCCAGCAGTCCATTTTACACAGGGGCTCTCTCCTACGAGCAGTACTTC
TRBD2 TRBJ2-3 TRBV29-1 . CSAAGDRRYF TGCAGCGCTGCGGGGGACCGACGGTATTTT
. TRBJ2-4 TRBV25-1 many CASQGRLAKNIQYF TGTGCCAGCCAGGGTCGTCTAGCCAAAAACATTCAGTACTTC
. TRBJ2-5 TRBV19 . CASSTRETQYF TGTGCCAGTAGTACTCGGGAGACCCAGTACTTC
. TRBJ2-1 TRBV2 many CASTKIGVEQFF TGTGCCAGCACAAAGATCGGCGTTGAGCAGTTCTTC
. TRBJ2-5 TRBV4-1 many CASSQVGRPAQYF TGCGCCAGCAGCCAAGTGGGGAGGCCGGCCCAGTACTTC
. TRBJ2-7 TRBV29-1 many CSVLDARGEQYF TGCAGCGTCCTCGACGCGAGGGGCGAGCAGTACTTC
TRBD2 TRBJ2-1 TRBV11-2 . CASSQFGGEESEQFF TGTGCCAGCAGCCAGTTTGGGGGGGAGGAGTCCGAGCAGTTCTTC
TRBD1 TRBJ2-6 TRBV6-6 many CASSYSSIDRAGANVLTF TGTGCCAGCAGTTACTCGTCGATTGACAGGGCTGGGGCCAACGTCCTGACTTTC
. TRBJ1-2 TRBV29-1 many CSVERQDSNYGYTF TGCAGCGTTGAAAGGCAGGACAGTAACTATGGCTACACCTTC
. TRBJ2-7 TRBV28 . CASSLFPAPDEQYF TGTGCCAGCAGTTTATTCCCAGCCCCGGATGAGCAGTACTTC
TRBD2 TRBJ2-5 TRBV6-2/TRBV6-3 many CASSDLAGSVETQYF TGTGCCAGCAGCGACCTAGCGGGATCAGTCGAGACCCAGTACTTC
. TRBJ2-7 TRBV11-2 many CASSLDPGGIDEQYF TGTGCCAGCAGCTTAGATCCCGGGGGCATTGACGAGCAGTACTTC
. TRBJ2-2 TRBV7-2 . CASSVSRGTGELFF TGTGCCAGCAGCGTCAGCAGGGGCACCGGGGAGCTGTTTTTT
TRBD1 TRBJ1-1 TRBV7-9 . CASSLARTGFGAFF TGTGCCAGCAGCTTAGCCCGGACAGGGTTTGGAGCTTTCTTT
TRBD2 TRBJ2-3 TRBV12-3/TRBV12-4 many CASSPLAGVVPDTQYF TGTGCCAGCAGTCCTCTAGCGGGAGTTGTACCAGATACGCAGTATTTT
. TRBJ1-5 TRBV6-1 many CASSVRSSNQPQHF TGTGCCAGCAGTGTAAGGTCCAGCAATCAGCCCCAGCATTTT
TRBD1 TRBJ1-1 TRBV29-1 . CSVELGGQALNAFF TGCAGCGTTGAACTGGGGGGACAGGCCCTGAACGCTTTCTTT